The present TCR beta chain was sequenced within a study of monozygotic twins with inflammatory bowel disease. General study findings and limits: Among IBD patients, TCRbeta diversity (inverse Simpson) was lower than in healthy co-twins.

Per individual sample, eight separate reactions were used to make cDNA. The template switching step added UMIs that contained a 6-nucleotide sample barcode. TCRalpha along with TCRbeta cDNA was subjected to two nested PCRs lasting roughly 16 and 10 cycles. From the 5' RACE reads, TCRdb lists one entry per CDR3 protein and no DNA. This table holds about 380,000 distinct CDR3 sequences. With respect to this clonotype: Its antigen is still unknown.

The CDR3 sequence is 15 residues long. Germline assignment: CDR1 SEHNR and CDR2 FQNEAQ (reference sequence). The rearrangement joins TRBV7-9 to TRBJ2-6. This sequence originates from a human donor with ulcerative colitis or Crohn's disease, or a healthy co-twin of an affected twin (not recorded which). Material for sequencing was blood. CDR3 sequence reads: CASSLEFPGANVLTF.